The next 17 T cell receptor beta chains were all read from a single sample in a study of blood T cell repertoires in COVID-19. Sequencing was performed with immunoSEQ multiplex PCR; in TCRdb, only in-frame clones are kept and a portion is missing. The sample has 380,000 or so clones; 80% to 90% are singletons. Sequenced input: PBMCs or T cells enriched from blood (not recorded which). The source of these receptors is a man aged 25 to 40 who had recovered from COVID-19.

This rearrangement joins TRBV6-5 to TRBJ1-6, with 7 bases matching TRBD1. Germline CDR1 MNHEY, CDR2 SVGAGI. The ends lost 7 bases at V and 7 bases at J; junction bases unmatched: 7. The CDR3 runs 14 residues. CDR3 nucleotide sequence: TGTGCCAGCACCTACAGGGGCACGAATTCACCCCTCCACTTT. Amino acid sequence: CASTYRGTNSPLHF.

The CDR3 bases are TGTGCCAGCGGCGGGACGGCCGCAACTAATGAAAAACTGTTTTTT. Protein sequence: CASGGTAATNEKLFF. This sequence joins TRBV7-9 and TRBJ1-4; maybe TRBD1 (5 bases). The V gene's germline CDR1 is SEHNR and CDR2 FQNEAQ (reference sequence). Trimming stripped 8 bases from V and 0 bases from J, with 13 bases between. This CDR3 contains 15 residues. Full variable domain (outside the CDR3, taken from reference TRBV7-9 and TRBJ1-4): DTGVSQNPRHKITKRGQNVTFRCDPISEHNRLYWYRQTLGQGPEFLTYFQNEAQLEKSRLLSDRFSAERPKGSFSTLEIQRTEQGDSAMYLCASGGTAATNEKLFFGSGTQLSVL.

This chain joins TRBV7-3 and TRBJ1-1; tentatively, D is TRBD1 (5 bases). V lost 6 bases to trimming and J lost 1 base, with 12 bases between them. Germline V lookup: CDR1 SGHTA, CDR2 FQGTGA. This CDR3 has 14 residues. CDR3 DNA sequence: TGTGCCAGCAGTCCCCAGGGTGCGAACACTGAAGCTTTCTTT. This translates into CASSPQGANTEAFF.

This chain connects TRBV29-1 to TRBJ1-2, with D hard to call. Trimming left V 6 bases short and J 8 bases short, with 13 bases between. The CDR3 sequence is 11 residues long. The V gene's germline CDR1 is SQVTM and CDR2 ANQGSEA. CDR3 in DNA: TGCAGCGTGAGCGATGCGAGAGGCTACACCTTC. It codes for CSVSDARGYTF.

This CDR3 is CASTVQSSGANVLTF. In DNA form, the CDR3 reads TGTGCCAGCACCGTACAGAGCTCTGGGGCCAACGTCCTGACTTTC. The chain has TRBV19 and TRBJ2-6; no firm D call. The V and J ends lost 9 bases and 0 bases respectively, with 12 bases between them. Per germline, CDR1 LNHDA and CDR2 SQIVND (reference sequence). This CDR3 has 15 residues.

This chain connects TRBV3-1 (or the pseudogene TRBV3-2) to TRBJ1-1; TRBD1 is a possible D gene (5 bases). Trimming removed 3 bases from V and 0 bases from J, with 11 bases in between. Germline assignment: CDR1 LGHDT and CDR2 YNNKEL (reference sequence). The CDR3 is 15 residues long. The CDR3: CASSQLTDMNTEAFF. The CDR3, as DNA: TGTGCCAGCAGCCAGCTGACGGACATGAACACTGAAGCTTTCTTT.

In regard to this clone: This sample includes further DNA sequences coding for the same CDR3. The chain has TRBV9 and TRBJ1-1, with D possibly being TRBD1 (6 bases). Trimming cost V 0 bases and J 8 bases, with 8 bases left between them. The CDR3 is made up of 12 amino acids. Per germline, CDR1 SGDLS and CDR2 YYNGEE. CDR3 DNA sequence: TGTGCCAGCAGCGTAGGTGGGGGCGAAGCTTTCTTT. Translated, it gives CASSVGGGEAFF.

This clone was counted between two and nine times. The chain links TRBV11-2 to TRBJ2-7; TRBD2 matches at 14 bases. The junction had 8 bases not matched to a gene; V was cut back by 4 bases and J by 6 bases. This CDR3 has 16 residues. Germline CDR1 SGHAT, CDR2 FQNNGV. The CDR3 sequence: CASSSEGLAGAGEQYF. The CDR3 coding sequence is TGTGCCAGCAGCTCTGAGGGACTAGCGGGGGCAGGCGAGCAGTACTTC.

The J gene is TRBJ2-2, the V gene TRBV7-2; 7 nucleotides align to TRBD2. The germline V gene has CDR1 SGHTA and CDR2 FQGNSA. This CDR3 region has 15 residues. The V gene end was trimmed by 10 bases and the J gene end by 4 bases; junction bases not matched to a gene: 12. The DNA for the CDR3 is TGTGCCACCAGGAGGCGGGGGTGGATCACCGGGGAGCTGTTTTTT. Its protein is CATRRRGWITGELFF.

In the case of this clone: Additional DNA sequences in this sample encode the identical CDR3. The V and J genes are TRBV29-1 and TRBJ1-1; possibly TRBD1 for D (5 bases). Trimming stripped 7 bases from V and 0 bases from J, with 9 bases between. The germline gives CDR1 SQVTM, CDR2 ANQGSEA. The CDR3 runs to 12 residues. The CDR3 region is CSAGHLNTEAFF. CDR3 nucleotides: TGCAGCGCCGGACACCTGAACACTGAAGCTTTCTTT. Supplemented by reference TRBV29-1 and TRBJ1-1, the full variable domain reads SAVISQKPSRDICQRGTSLTIQCQVDSQVTMMFWYRQQPGQSLTLIATANQGSEATYESGFVIDKFPISRPNLTFSTLTVSNMSPEDSSIYLCSAGHLNTEAFFGQGTRLTVV.

As regards this clone: At the DNA level, this CDR3 is encoded by other sequences in the same sample as well. The chain employs TRBV25-1 and TRBJ1-3; a possible D gene is TRBD1 (6 bases). Looked up from germline, CDR1 is MGHDK and CDR2 is SYGVNS. The V and J ends lost 1 base and 4 bases respectively, with 11 bases between them. This CDR3 has 15 amino acids. CDR3 sequence: CASSESYRAGNTIYF. In DNA form, the CDR3 reads TGTGCCAGCAGTGAATCGTACAGGGCCGGAAACACCATATATTTT.

The J gene is TRBJ1-1, the V gene TRBV19; D is undetermined. With 3 bases removed from V and 4 bases from J, the gap between germline ends came to 3 bases. There are 11 residues in the CDR3. Germline assignment: CDR1 LNHDA and CDR2 SQIVND (reference sequence). The CDR3 loop is CASSMRTEAFF. The CDR3 DNA is TGTGCCAGTAGTATGCGCACTGAAGCTTTCTTT.

This clone was seen a few times. The chain has TRBV2 and TRBJ1-5; maybe TRBD1 (6 bases). The V gene lost 6 bases and the J gene lost 2 bases, with 14 bases spanning the gap. The germline gives CDR1 SNHLY, CDR2 FYNNEI. This CDR3 is built from 15 residues. DNA of the CDR3: TGTGCCAGCAGCTTACAGGGATCGGGCAATCAGCCCCAGCATTTT. Its protein is CASSLQGSGNQPQHF.

The V call is TRBV9, the J call TRBJ2-5; the match to TRBD2 covers 8 bases. CDR1 and CDR2 (germline): SGDLS, YYNGEE. With 2 bases clipped from V and 1 base from J, the junction kept 4 bases outside the gene matches. The CDR3 consists of 15 residues. CDR3 loop: CASSVGGVRQETQYF. The CDR3 DNA reads as TGTGCCAGCAGCGTCGGGGGGGTCCGCCAAGAGACCCAGTACTTC.

This clone has a single count. The chain uses TRBV15 and TRBJ1-2, with D hard to call. The CDR3 has 14 residues. V lost 0 bases and J lost 4, with 9 bases in between. Germline-derived CDR1 and CDR2 are LNHNV and YYDKDF (reference sequence). CDR3 DNA sequence: TGTGCCACCAGCAGAGATCGGGTCGCCTATGGCTACACCTTC. This codes for CATSRDRVAYGYTF.

This clone was picked up one time. This chain joins TRBV27 and TRBJ1-2; 10 bases agree with TRBD1. The ends lost 3 bases at V and 5 bases at J; junction bases unmatched: 12. The CDR3 length is 17 residues. Germline assignment: CDR1 MNHEY and CDR2 SMNVEV (reference sequence). The CDR3 reads CASSLTGGYPNVYGYTF. In DNA form, the CDR3 reads TGTGCCAGCAGTTTGACAGGGGGCTACCCGAACGTGTATGGCTACACCTTC.

This clone was counted ten times or more. V is TRBV7-9 and J is TRBJ2-5; the match to TRBD2 covers 7 bases. CDR1 is SEHNR, CDR2 FQNEAQ, per germline (reference sequence). The junction had 7 bases not matched to a gene; V was cut back by 9 bases and J by 3 bases. This CDR3 contains 13 residues. Written as DNA, the CDR3 is TGTGCCAGTCTTCGTGCGGGGGAAGAGACCCAGTACTTC. This translates into CASLRAGEETQYF.